This TCR beta chain originates from a study of blood T cells in healthy people across ages. This CDR3 region has 14 residues. CDR1 is SGHDT, CDR2 YYEEEE, per germline. Combining a sample-barcoded 5' primer with a J-beta primer mix, a second PCR ran for roughly 7 to 11 cycles. Each single sample gave us at least 2.5 million CDR3-containing paired-end reads. Each CDR3 protein gets one entry after TCRdb re-called the 5' RACE reads with MiXCR. The sample carries under 700,000 distinct CDR3 sequences, under 30% recorded once. These data were also reused for a study on T cells of mothers and their children. That work adds: Slightly higher, non-significant overlap characterized related mother-child pairs relative to unrelated pairs.

The sequence came from a boy aged 10-17 years in good health. The sample was blood. The rearrangement uses TRBV5-6 and TRBJ2-5; D gene uncertain. The DNA end lines up better with TRBJ2-7; the J call may be wrong. The CDR3 is CASSLDPVTYEQYF. CDR3 nucleotides: TGTGCCAGCAGCTTGGATCCAGTTACCTACGAGCAGTACTTC.